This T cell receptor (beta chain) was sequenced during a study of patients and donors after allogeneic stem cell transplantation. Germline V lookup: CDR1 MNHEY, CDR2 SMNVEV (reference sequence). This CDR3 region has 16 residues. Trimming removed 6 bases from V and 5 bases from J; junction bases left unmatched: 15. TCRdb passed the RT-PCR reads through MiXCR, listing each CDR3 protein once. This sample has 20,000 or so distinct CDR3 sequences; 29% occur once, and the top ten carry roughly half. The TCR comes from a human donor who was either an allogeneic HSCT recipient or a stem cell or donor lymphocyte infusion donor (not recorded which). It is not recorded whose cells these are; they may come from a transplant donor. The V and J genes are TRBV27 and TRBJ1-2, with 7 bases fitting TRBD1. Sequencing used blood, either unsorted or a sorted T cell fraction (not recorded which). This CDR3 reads CASRPQGRREVYGYTF. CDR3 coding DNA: TGTGCCAGCAGGCCACAGGGGCGGAGGGAGGTATATGGCTACACCTTC.